The 12 T cell receptor beta chains reported below all come from one sample, sequenced in a study of T-cell memory formation after mild COVID-19. Using its own MiXCR run on the 5' RACE reads, TCRdb lists one record per CDR3 protein. This sample has around 500,000 distinct CDR3 sequences; around a sixth occur once, and the top ten carry 9% to 15%. Sequenced input: PBMCs or a T cell subset sorted from them (not recorded which). These receptors were taken from an adult woman who had mild COVID-19 (a few samples of this study predate the infection). Cell type and time point are not known.

This rearrangement joins TRBV15 to TRBJ2-5; D could derive from TRBD1 or TRBD2 (6 bases each). Trimming pared 0 bases from V and 5 bases from J, leaving 13 bases between. Germline loops: CDR1 LNHNV, CDR2 YYDKDF (reference sequence). This CDR3 comprises 15 residues. CDR3 nucleotide sequence: TGTGCCACCAGCAGAGAGAGGGGGGATGGGGAGACCCAGTACTTC. Translated, it gives CATSRERGDGETQYF.

This clonotype was observed a few times. This chain links TRBV5-1 with TRBJ1-5; perhaps TRBD1 as D (6 bases). Germline CDR1 reads SGHRS; CDR2 reads YFSETQ. The CDR3 spans 14 residues. Trimming stripped 4 bases from V and 5 bases from J, with 13 bases between. This chain's CDR3 is CASSIRGGDQPQHF. Here the CDR3 DNA reads TGCGCCAGCAGCATCAGGGGAGGGGATCAGCCCCAGCATTTT.

V usage is TRBV4-1 and J usage is TRBJ2-7; 8 nucleotides align to TRBD2. Germline CDR1 and CDR2: MGHRA and YSYEKL. V gave up 4 bases and J gave up 6 bases; unmatched junction bases: 8. The CDR3 loop spans 14 amino acids. The CDR3 protein is CASSPTLAGFEQYF. CDR3 nucleotides: TGCGCCAGCAGCCCTACCTTAGCGGGGTTCGAGCAGTACTTC.

The table lists this clonotype with many counts. The chain is built from TRBV7-2 and TRBJ2-1, with 10 bases identical to TRBD2. CDR1 and CDR2 from the germline V gene are SGHTA and FQGNSA. CDR3 length equals 17 residues. V shed 1 base, J shed 8 bases, and the junction held 11 bases outside the gene matches. CDR3 region: CASSLGPLAGGRYEQFF. In DNA form, the CDR3 reads TGTGCCAGCAGCTTAGGCCCGTTAGCGGGAGGTAGGTATGAGCAGTTCTTC.

The chain joins TRBV20-1 to TRBJ2-3, with TRBD2 identical over 7 bases. Germline V gives CDR1 DFQATT, CDR2 SNEGSKA (reference sequence). CDR3 length equals 17 residues. V lost 5 bases, J lost 1 base, and 15 bases stayed unmatched. Here the CDR3 reads CSAPEQGGPRRTDTQYF. DNA for the CDR3: TGCAGTGCTCCCGAGCAGGGAGGGCCTAGACGCACAGATACGCAGTATTTT.

The table lists this clonotype with a few counts. The V gene is TRBV29-1, the J gene TRBJ2-3; TRBD2 matches at 8 bases. The CDR3 has 16 residues. The ends lost 0 bases at V and 3 bases at J; junction bases unmatched: 8. Germline V lookup: CDR1 SQVTM, CDR2 ANQGSEA. CDR3 sequence: CSVEDRRSGGTDTQYF. CDR3 bases: TGCAGCGTTGAAGATCGCCGAAGCGGGGGTACAGATACGCAGTATTTT.

J is TRBJ2-3 and V is TRBV12-3 or TRBV12-4, with 7 bases identical to TRBD2. The CDR3 is 17 amino acids. Unmatched junction bases numbered 8, after V lost 1 base and J lost 1 base. DNA of the CDR3: TGTGCCAGCAGTTTAGGGTACCGGGACTATCGCACAGATACGCAGTATTTT. The encoded protein is CASSLGYRDYRTDTQYF.

This clonotype came up a few times. The V and J genes are TRBV6-5 and TRBJ2-1; D perhaps matches TRBD2 (6 bases). Trimming removed 2 bases at V and 2 bases at J, with 13 bases between. The CDR3 has 16 amino acids. CDR1 and CDR2 from the germline V gene are MNHEY and SVGAGI. Here the CDR3 reads CASSYGAGKTYNEQFF. Here the CDR3 DNA reads TGTGCCAGCAGTTACGGGGCGGGAAAGACCTACAATGAGCAGTTCTTC.

This rearrangement joins TRBV12-3 or TRBV12-4 to TRBJ1-1; tentative D call: TRBD1 (6 bases). Trimming shortened V by 3 bases and J by 5 bases, and 13 bases separated the two germline ends. The CDR3 extends over 14 amino acids. This CDR3 reads CASSFGGGGTEAFF. CDR3 nucleotides: TGTGCCAGCAGTTTTGGAGGGGGTGGGACTGAAGCTTTCTTT.

The V gene is TRBV3-1, the J gene TRBJ2-3; D uncertain. Deletions cut 5 bases from V and 6 bases from J, with 21 bases between. The CDR3 totals 16 residues. The germline CDR1 and CDR2 sequences are LGHDT and YNNKEL (reference sequence). DNA of the CDR3: TGTGCCAGCAGCACCCCTTGGCAACGAAGGAAGGATACGCAGTATTTT. Translating it yields CASSTPWQRRKDTQYF.

V is TRBV6-5 and J is TRBJ1-2, with D maybe TRBD1 (6 bases). The CDR3 spans 16 residues. Germline CDR1 MNHEY, CDR2 SVGAGI. V shed 6 bases and J shed 6 bases, with 23 bases lying between them. CDR3 DNA: TGTGCCAGCAGCGCAAAGAGGTCCGGGGGGGCCCATGGCTACACCTTC. This gives the protein CASSAKRSGGAHGYTF.

V is TRBV5-6 and J is TRBJ2-3; no clear D gene. The CDR3 extends over 13 amino acids. In germline, CDR1 is SGHDT, CDR2 YYEEEE. Deletions cut 0 bases from V and 2 bases from J, with 4 bases between. The CDR3 region is CASSLGATDTQYF. CDR3 bases: TGTGCCAGCAGCTTGGGGGCCACAGATACGCAGTATTTT. Based on the CDR3 plus reference TRBV5-6 and TRBJ2-3, the full variable domain is DAGVTQSPTHLIKTRGQQVTLRCSPKSGHDTVSWYQQALGQGPQFIFQYYEEEERQRGNFPDRFSGHQFPNYSSELNVNALLLGDSALYLCASSLGATDTQYFGPGTRLTVL.